The clone carrying this T cell receptor beta chain was counted between two and nine times. This record comes from a study of blood T cell repertoires in COVID-19. Assay used: immunoSEQ multiplex PCR; TCRdb lists only in-frame clones, some missing. The sample has under 250,000 clones; 80% to 90% are singletons. There are 16 residues in the CDR3. Germline V gives CDR1 SGHRS, CDR2 YFSETQ. With V trimmed by 4 bases and J by 1 base, 8 bases remained unmatched. Input material: PBMCs or T cells enriched from blood (not recorded which). The genes are TRBV5-1 and TRBJ1-5; 7 bases are shared with TRBD1. This receptor was identified in a woman aged 18-29 years in a cohort exposed to, infected with or recovered from COVID-19 (not recorded which). The CDR3 region has the DNA TGCGCCAGCAGCCCGGGACAGCTCTTCAGCAATCAGCCCCAGCATTTT. Translated, it gives CASSPGQLFSNQPQHF.